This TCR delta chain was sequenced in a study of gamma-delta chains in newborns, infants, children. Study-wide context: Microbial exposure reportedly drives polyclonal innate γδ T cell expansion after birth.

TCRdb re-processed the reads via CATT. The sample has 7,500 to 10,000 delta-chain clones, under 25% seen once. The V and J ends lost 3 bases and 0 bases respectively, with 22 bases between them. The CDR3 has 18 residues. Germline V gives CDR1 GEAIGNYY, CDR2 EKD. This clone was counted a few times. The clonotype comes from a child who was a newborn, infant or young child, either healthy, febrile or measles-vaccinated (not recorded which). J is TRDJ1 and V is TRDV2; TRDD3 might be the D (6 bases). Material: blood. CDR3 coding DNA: TGTGCCTGTGACTCTCTAGGGACCGGGGGACCGTACACCGATAAACTCATCTTT. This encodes CACDSLGTGGPYTDKLIF.